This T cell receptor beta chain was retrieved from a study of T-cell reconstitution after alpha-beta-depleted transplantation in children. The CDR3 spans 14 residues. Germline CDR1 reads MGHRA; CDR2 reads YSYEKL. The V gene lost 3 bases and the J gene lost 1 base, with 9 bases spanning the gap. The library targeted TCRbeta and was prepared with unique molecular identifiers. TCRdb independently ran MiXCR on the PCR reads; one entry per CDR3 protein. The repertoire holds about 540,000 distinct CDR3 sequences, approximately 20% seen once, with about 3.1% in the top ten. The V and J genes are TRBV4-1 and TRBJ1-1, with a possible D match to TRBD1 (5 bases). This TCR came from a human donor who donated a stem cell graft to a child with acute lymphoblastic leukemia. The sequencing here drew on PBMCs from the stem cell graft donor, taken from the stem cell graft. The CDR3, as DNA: TGCGCCAGCAGCCATCCCGACAGGAACACTGAAGCTTTCTTT. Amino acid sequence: CASSHPDRNTEAFF.